Listed here are 9 T cell receptor beta chains from one sample, sequenced in a study of response to subunit inactivated influenza vaccine (dated by TCRdb to the late 2010s). The library was produced with RT-PCR. The listed sequencing device is Illumina HiSeq 2500. TCRdb reworked the public reads: Q25 trimming with fastp, MiXCR clone assembly, productive beta chains retained. Every CDR3 protein is listed once, alongside the most common genes and DNA of its rows. This sample lists under 750,000 distinct CDR3 sequences; 12% were detected once. The ten largest clonotypes hold around 9.6% of the sample. The sequencing here drew on PBMCs from blood, taken on the day of vaccination. All receptors derive from a man aged 50 or older who received an inactivated influenza vaccine. Donor details come from another sample of the same person, matched by shared clones.

This clonotype was counted ten times or more. The rearrangement links TRBV5-1 to TRBJ2-2; 12 bases align to TRBD1. The trim removed 1 base at V and 7 bases at J, leaving 8 bases unmatched. The germline CDR1 and CDR2 sequences are SGHRS and YFSETQ. This CDR3 contains 17 residues. This CDR3 reads CASSLRGTGGASGELFF. In nucleotides, the CDR3 is TGCGCCAGCAGCTTGAGGGGGACAGGGGGCGCCAGCGGGGAGCTGTTTTTT. Variable domain in full (rest from reference TRBV5-1 and TRBJ2-2): KAGVTQTPRYLIKTRGQQVTLSCSPISGHRSVSWYQQTPGQGLQFLFEYFSETQRNKGNFPGRFSGRQFSNSRSEMNVSTLELGDSALYLCASSLRGTGGASGELFFGEGSRLTVL.

V gene TRBV6-2 or TRBV6-3 combines with J gene TRBJ2-7, with D possibly matching TRBD1 (5 bases). The CDR3 runs to 13 residues. V lost 2 bases and J 2 bases, leaving 7 bases between the germline ends. Germline V gene sequence: CDR1 MNHEY, CDR2 SVGEGT. The CDR3 nucleotides are TGTGCCAGCAGTTACGGGGCAACCTACGAGCAGTACTTC. Its protein is CASSYGATYEQYF.

This clonotype came up a few times. The chain employs TRBV13 and TRBJ2-5, with 12 bases aligning to TRBD1. This CDR3 region has 17 residues. Per the germline V gene, CDR1 is PRHDT and CDR2 is FYEKMQ (reference sequence). V was pared by 5 bases and J by 0 bases, with 7 bases of the junction left unmatched. The CDR3 protein is CASSLGTGGWYQETQYF. CDR3 DNA sequence: TGTGCCAGCAGCCTGGGGACAGGGGGCTGGTACCAAGAGACCCAGTACTTC.

The chain couples TRBV7-8 to TRBJ2-2; possible D gene TRBD2, 5 bases. From germline, CDR1 is SGHVS and CDR2 FQNEAQ. This CDR3 region has 14 residues. Trimming left V 9 bases short and J 5 bases short, with 16 bases between. The CDR3 region has the DNA TGTGCCAGTCACCTCCGGGGAGTAACCGGGGAGCTGTTTTTT. As protein: CASHLRGVTGELFF.

This chain connects TRBV20-1 to TRBJ2-5; possible D gene TRBD1, 5 bases. This CDR3 region has 14 residues. Germline V gives CDR1 DFQATT, CDR2 SNEGSKA (reference sequence). V lost 3 bases to trimming and J lost 2 bases, with 13 bases between them. The CDR3 region has the DNA TGCAGTGCTAGGCTGACAGCCCTGCAAGAGACCCAGTACTTC. Amino acids: CSARLTALQETQYF.

Here the CDR3 reads CASSLGGAVYTEAFF. As DNA, the CDR3 is TGTGCCAGCAGCTTAGGAGGGGCGGTGTACACTGAAGCTTTCTTT. The chain is built from TRBV7-9 and TRBJ1-1; possible D gene TRBD1, 5 bases. Germline V gene data show CDR1 as SEHNR and CDR2 as FQNEAQ (reference sequence). V shed 1 base and J shed 3 bases, with 12 bases lying between them. The CDR3 is 15 amino acids.

This clonotype was counted ten times or more. The V and J genes are TRBV2 and TRBJ2-7; no clear D. CDR1 and CDR2 from the germline V gene are SNHLY and FYNNEI. V was pared by 1 base and J by 7 bases, with 14 bases between. The CDR3 length is 14 residues. The CDR3 region has the DNA TGTGCCAGCAGTGAAGGGATGGCCCAGGTGGAGCAGTACTTC. This sequence encodes CASSEGMAQVEQYF.

Details on this clonotype: One junction end does not reproduce the germline sequence, and a read error may be involved. The J gene is TRBJ2-3, the V gene TRBV6-2 or TRBV6-3, with D perhaps given as TRBD1 or TRBD2 (5 bases each). The CDR3 contains 11 residues. Germline V CDR1 and CDR2: MNHEY, SVGEGT. The CDR3 here is CASSYGTGRNF. In DNA, the CDR3 is TGTGCCAGCAGTTATGGGACCGGTAGGAATTTT.

The chain employs TRBV6-1 and TRBJ2-7, with a possible D match to TRBD1 (6 bases). Per the germline V gene, CDR1 is MNHNS and CDR2 is SASEGT. This CDR3 has 16 residues. V was cut by 6 bases and J by 0 bases, with 18 bases left in between. This CDR3 is CASRRYRDTTSYEQYF. CDR3 coding DNA: TGTGCCAGCAGAAGATACCGGGACACAACCTCCTACGAGCAGTACTTC.